The 22 T cell receptor beta chains presented below share a single source sample, sequenced in a study of blood T cell repertoires in COVID-19. The repertoire was sequenced with immunoSEQ multiplex PCR; TCRdb's copy has only in-frame clones and lacks some. This table holds 250,000 to 300,000 clones, under 95% found once. The specimen was PBMCs or T cells enriched from blood (not recorded which). The source of these receptors is a woman in her 40s with acute COVID-19.

The chain combines TRBV3-1 (or the pseudogene TRBV3-2) with TRBJ2-7; D possibly corresponds to TRBD2 (6 bases). CDR3 length equals 14 residues. V dropped 1 base and J dropped 2 bases, with 9 bases sitting between them. Per germline, CDR1 LGHDT and CDR2 YNNKEL (reference sequence). The CDR3 sequence is CASSQGGTTYEQYF. Here the CDR3 DNA reads TGTGCCAGCAGCCAAGGCGGGACGACCTACGAGCAGTACTTC.

This clone was seen once. J is TRBJ2-3 and V is TRBV2; the match to TRBD2 covers 15 bases. Germline assignment: CDR1 SNHLY and CDR2 FYNNEI. The CDR3 runs 17 residues. The ends lost 4 bases at V and 3 bases at J; junction bases unmatched: 5. The CDR3 sequence is CASSGTSGGAGTDTQYF. The CDR3 nucleotides are TGTGCCAGCAGTGGGACTAGCGGGGGGGCAGGAACAGATACGCAGTATTTT.

The DNA for the CDR3 is TGTGCCACATCGGACGGGACCTACGAGCAGTACTTC. Its protein is CATSDGTYEQYF. V is TRBV7-9 and J is TRBJ2-7, with D possibly TRBD2 on 5 matching bases. Germline CDR1 is SEHNR and CDR2 is FQNEAQ (reference sequence). V lost 10 bases, J lost 2 bases, and 12 bases lay in between. The CDR3 loop spans 12 amino acids.

The chain employs TRBV18 and TRBJ2-3; 10 nucleotides align to TRBD2. Germline V gene lookup returns CDR1 KGHSH and CDR2 LQKENI. CDR3 length equals 17 residues. V was clipped by 3 bases and J by 2 bases; unmatched bases: 8. The CDR3 sequence is CASSPLTGTSVTDTQYF. CDR3 sequence (DNA): TGTGCCAGCTCACCCCTGACCGGGACTAGCGTCACAGATACGCAGTATTTT.

The rearrangement joins TRBV29-1 to TRBJ2-5; 8 bases align to TRBD1. Germline values: CDR1 SQVTM, CDR2 ANQGSEA. V dropped 6 bases and J dropped 4; count of bases not matched to a gene: 19. This CDR3 is 17 amino acids long. The CDR3 loop is CSVAGFVGTGWGETQYF. In DNA form, the CDR3 reads TGCAGCGTAGCAGGGTTTGTAGGGACAGGCTGGGGAGAGACCCAGTACTTC. The variable domain in full, completed from reference TRBV29-1 and TRBJ2-5, reads SAVISQKPSRDICQRGTSLTIQCQVDSQVTMMFWYRQQPGQSLTLIATANQGSEATYESGFVIDKFPISRPNLTFSTLTVSNMSPEDSSIYLCSVAGFVGTGWGETQYFGPGTRLLVL.

The CDR3 spells CASTNVGGESETQYF. CDR3 DNA: TGTGCCAGCACCAACGTGGGAGGGGAGTCAGAGACCCAGTACTTC. The chain links TRBV5-4 to TRBJ2-5; 7 bases align to TRBD2. Trimming cost V 6 bases and J 4 bases; bases outside gene matches: 12. CDR1 and CDR2 (germline): SGHNT, YYREEE (reference sequence). The CDR3 runs 15 residues.

The chain has TRBV21-1 and TRBJ2-7; the table's D call, TRBD2, was not checked against the DNA. TRBV21-1 is classified as a pseudogene. The CDR3 runs to 15 residues. Here the CDR3 DNA reads TGTGCCAGCAGCAAATTGGGCGTACTAGGGTACGAGCAGTACTTC. Residues: CASSKLGVLGYEQYF.

The chain uses TRBV24-1 and TRBJ1-2, with D tentatively TRBD1 (6 bases). The CDR3 totals 14 residues. V dropped 5 bases and J dropped 2 bases, with 11 bases sitting between them. Germline CDR1 is KGHDR and CDR2 is SFDVKD. DNA for the CDR3: TGTGCCACCAGTGGTCAGGGGAACAACTATGGCTACACCTTC. It translates to CATSGQGNNYGYTF.

The rearrangement links TRBV11-2 to TRBJ2-2; 11 positions agree with TRBD2. Germline CDR1 SGHAT, CDR2 FQNNGV. The V segment lost 6 bases and the J segment 2 bases; nucleotides outside the gene matches: 8. CDR3 length: 17 residues. This CDR3 reads CASRNPGLAVNTGELFF. Here the CDR3 DNA reads TGTGCCAGCAGGAACCCGGGACTAGCGGTTAACACCGGGGAGCTGTTTTTT.

The chain joins TRBV5-1 to TRBJ1-6; TRBD1 matches at 7 bases. This CDR3 is built from 16 residues. Trimming took 7 bases from V and 7 from J; bases not matched to a gene: 14. Germline V lookup: CDR1 SGHRS, CDR2 YFSETQ. CDR3 loop: CASRKDPGTENSPLHF. The CDR3 DNA sequence: TGCGCCAGCCGAAAGGACCCCGGGACAGAGAATTCACCCCTCCACTTT.

This clone has a handful of counts. The chain is built from TRBV6-5 and TRBJ1-6; the D gene is possibly TRBD1 (6 bases). Germline V gives CDR1 MNHEY, CDR2 SVGAGI. V was clipped by 6 bases and J by 7 bases, with 16 bases between them. The CDR3 sequence is 15 residues long. The CDR3 DNA is TGTGCCAGCAGACGCAACAGGGAATTGAATTCACCCCTCCACTTT. Encoded protein: CASRRNRELNSPLHF.

The CDR3 region is CASKGDPGVPPQHF. As DNA, the CDR3 is TGTGCCAGCAAGGGAGACCCGGGGGTGCCGCCCCAGCATTTT. The chain joins TRBV28 to TRBJ1-5; TRBD1 is a possible D gene (5 bases). CDR3 size: 14 residues. The germline V gene encodes CDR1 MDHEN and CDR2 SYDVKM. The V gene lost 7 bases and the J gene lost 9 bases, with 19 bases spanning the gap.

The chain links TRBV4-3 to TRBJ2-1; TRBD2 aligns across 12 bases. The trim removed 0 bases at V and 9 bases at J, leaving 6 bases unmatched. Per the germline V gene, CDR1 is LGHNA and CDR2 is YSLEER. The CDR3 runs 16 residues. CDR3 protein: CASSQDWTSGNGEQFF. DNA for the CDR3: TGCGCCAGCAGCCAAGACTGGACTAGCGGGAACGGTGAGCAGTTCTTC.

The V gene is TRBV18, the J gene TRBJ2-7, with D perhaps matching TRBD2 (6 bases). The length of the CDR3 is 13 residues. V dropped 4 bases and J dropped 4 bases, with 11 bases sitting between them. The germline CDR1 and CDR2 sequences are KGHSH and LQKENI. The CDR3 region has the DNA TGTGCCAGCTCACAGGGAGGTGGGTACGAGCAGTACTTC. Protein product: CASSQGGGYEQYF.

J is TRBJ2-3 and V is TRBV28; the match to TRBD2 covers 11 bases. Per the germline V gene, CDR1 is MDHEN and CDR2 is SYDVKM. Germline trimming cut 4 bases from V and 4 bases from J; bases unmatched to any gene: 10. The CDR3 has 17 amino acids. The CDR3 coding sequence is TGTGCCAGCAGTTCTGTAGCGGGGGGGCCTTCCGCAGATACGCAGTATTTT. Translating it yields CASSSVAGGPSADTQYF.

The rearrangement joins TRBV18 to TRBJ2-1, with TRBD2 identical over 9 bases. The CDR3 is 18 amino acids. In germline, CDR1 is KGHSH, CDR2 LQKENI. V shed 3 bases, J shed 0 bases, and the junction held 9 bases outside the gene matches. CDR3 nucleotides: TGTGCCAGCTCACCCGGGGGACTAGCTTTGAGCTCCTACAATGAGCAGTTCTTC. Its translation is CASSPGGLALSSYNEQFF.

V gene TRBV5-1 combines with J gene TRBJ2-1; 8 bases are a match to TRBD1. There are 15 residues in the CDR3. Trimming at V came to 6 bases and at J to 2 bases, leaving 7 bases not matched to a gene. Germline V gene sequence: CDR1 SGHRS, CDR2 YFSETQ. CDR3 coding DNA: TGCGCCAGCACCAAGCAGGGGGCCACCTACAATGAGCAGTTCTTC. It encodes CASTKQGATYNEQFF. Drawing the rest from reference TRBV5-1 and TRBJ2-1, the complete variable domain is KAGVTQTPRYLIKTRGQQVTLSCSPISGHRSVSWYQQTPGQGLQFLFEYFSETQRNKGNFPGRFSGRQFSNSRSEMNVSTLELGDSALYLCASTKQGATYNEQFFGPGTRLTVL.

The chain recombines TRBV7-9 with TRBJ1-1; no clear D gene. V dropped 3 bases and J dropped 4 bases, with 12 bases sitting between them. The CDR3 extends over 14 amino acids. The V gene's germline CDR1 is SEHNR and CDR2 FQNEAQ (reference sequence). In DNA, the CDR3 is TGTGCCAGCAGCTTCGACTCAGTGAGCACTGAAGCTTTCTTT. Amino acid sequence: CASSFDSVSTEAFF.

This chain connects TRBV18 to TRBJ1-1; the D gene is possibly TRBD1 (6 bases). Trimming left V 0 bases short and J 9 bases short, with 17 bases between. Germline CDR1 and CDR2: KGHSH and LQKENI. This CDR3 is built from 15 residues. The CDR3 region has the DNA TGTGCCAGCTCACCACCTGCAGGGGCGGGAGATAAAGCTTTCTTT. It codes for CASSPPAGAGDKAFF.

J is TRBJ1-6 and V is TRBV2, with D possibly TRBD1 on 5 matching bases. The V gene lost 4 bases and the J gene lost 0 bases, with 7 bases spanning the gap. The V gene's germline CDR1 is SNHLY and CDR2 FYNNEI. The CDR3 extends over 15 amino acids. As DNA, the CDR3 is TGTGCCAGCAGTGCAGGGATCTCCTATAATTCACCCCTCCACTTT. It is translated as CASSAGISYNSPLHF.

The V and J genes are TRBV7-2 and TRBJ2-7; 9 bases align to TRBD2. The CDR3 covers 17 residues. The V and J ends lost 2 bases and 2 bases, in that order; junction bases with no gene match: 10. Germline V gives CDR1 SGHTA, CDR2 FQGNSA. The CDR3 DNA follows: TGTGCCAGCAGCTTATTCTTCGGGGCTAGCGGGGCCTACGAGCAGTACTTC. The encoded protein is CASSLFFGASGAYEQYF.

This chain links TRBV7-2 with TRBJ1-2; D not certain. The CDR3 covers 14 residues. Germline V gives CDR1 SGHTA, CDR2 FQGNSA. V shed 2 bases and J shed 2 bases, with 9 bases lying between them. The CDR3 protein is CASSLSAENYGYTF. The CDR3 DNA is TGTGCCAGCAGCTTAAGCGCGGAAAACTATGGCTACACCTTC.